This TCR beta chain was sequenced for a study of blood T cell repertoires in COVID-19. V shed 4 bases and J 5 bases; nucleotides not matched to a gene: 23. Germline V CDR1 and CDR2: MDHEN, SYDVKM. The CDR3 loop spans 19 amino acids. This clone was detected only once. The repertoire was sequenced with immunoSEQ multiplex PCR; TCRdb's copy has only in-frame clones and lacks some. The table has 85,000 to 90,000 clones, roughly 89% seen once; the top ten hold 5.2%. V and J are TRBV28 and TRBJ2-7; 7 nucleotides match TRBD1. This TCR came from an elderly woman with active COVID-19. The specimen was peripheral blood. CDR3 sequence: CASSSPRNKRQGGRDEQYF. CDR3 nucleotide sequence: TGTGCCAGCAGTTCCCCACGAAACAAAAGACAGGGTGGGAGAGACGAGCAGTACTTC.